This T cell receptor beta chain is drawn from a study of naive CD8 T cells in extremely preterm neonates. Findings of the study overall: Compared with older groups, preterm CDR3s were shorter, with fewer N additions and less trimming.

Note on this clone: Its antigen is not identified.

Blood donors were healthy children aged 16-56 months and healthy nonsmoking adults. Adult controls were healthy nonsmokers aged roughly 20-50 years, median roughly 36 years. Sorted naive CD8+ T cell numbers ranged ~19,000 to ~110,000. The ends lost 6 bases at V and 2 bases at J; junction bases unmatched: 15. From germline, CDR1 is SNHLY and CDR2 FYNNEI. This CDR3 is built from 17 residues. The table came from immunoSEQ multiplex PCR; TCRdb's copy has only in-frame clones and leaves some out. The table has over 5,000 clones, approximately 97% seen once. The V gene is TRBV2, the J gene TRBJ2-7, with TRBD1 identical over 8 bases. The clonotype comes from a human donor in good health. Sequencing input: naive CD8+ T cells from blood. CDR3 nucleotide sequence: TGTGCCAGCAGGGAGGGTATTGACAGGGGATTGGCCTACGAGCAGTACTTC. This codes for CASREGIDRGLAYEQYF.